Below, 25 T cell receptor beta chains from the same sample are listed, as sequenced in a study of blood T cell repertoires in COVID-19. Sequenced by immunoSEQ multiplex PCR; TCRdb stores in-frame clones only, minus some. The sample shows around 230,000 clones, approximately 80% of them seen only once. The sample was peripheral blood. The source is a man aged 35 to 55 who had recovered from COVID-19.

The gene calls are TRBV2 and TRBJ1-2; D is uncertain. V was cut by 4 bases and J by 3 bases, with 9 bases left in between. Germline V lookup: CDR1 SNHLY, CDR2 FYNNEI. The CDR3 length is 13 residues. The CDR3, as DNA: TGTGCCAGCAGTGTAGAGAGGGACTATGGCTACACCTTC. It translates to CASSVERDYGYTF.

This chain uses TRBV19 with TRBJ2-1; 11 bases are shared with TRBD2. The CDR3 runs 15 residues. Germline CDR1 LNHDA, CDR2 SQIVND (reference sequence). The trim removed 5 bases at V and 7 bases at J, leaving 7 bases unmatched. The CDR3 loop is CASSVSGRGGNEQFF. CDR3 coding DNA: TGTGCCAGTAGTGTTAGCGGGAGGGGAGGGAATGAGCAGTTCTTC.

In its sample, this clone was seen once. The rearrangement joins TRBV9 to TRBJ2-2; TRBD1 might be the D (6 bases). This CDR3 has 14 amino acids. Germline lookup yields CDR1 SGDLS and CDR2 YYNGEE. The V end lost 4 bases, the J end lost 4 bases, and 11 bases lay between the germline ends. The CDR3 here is CASSPGTFTGELFF. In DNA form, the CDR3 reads TGTGCCAGCAGCCCCGGGACATTCACCGGGGAGCTGTTTTTT.

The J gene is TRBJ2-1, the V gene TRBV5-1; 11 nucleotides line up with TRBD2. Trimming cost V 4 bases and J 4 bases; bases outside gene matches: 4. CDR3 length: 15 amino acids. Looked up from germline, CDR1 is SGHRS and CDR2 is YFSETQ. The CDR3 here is CASSRGLAGYNEQFF. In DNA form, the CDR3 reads TGCGCCAGCAGCCGCGGACTAGCGGGTTACAATGAGCAGTTCTTC. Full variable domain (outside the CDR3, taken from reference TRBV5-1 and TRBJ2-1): KAGVTQTPRYLIKTRGQQVTLSCSPISGHRSVSWYQQTPGQGLQFLFEYFSETQRNKGNFPGRFSGRQFSNSRSEMNVSTLELGDSALYLCASSRGLAGYNEQFFGPGTRLTVL.

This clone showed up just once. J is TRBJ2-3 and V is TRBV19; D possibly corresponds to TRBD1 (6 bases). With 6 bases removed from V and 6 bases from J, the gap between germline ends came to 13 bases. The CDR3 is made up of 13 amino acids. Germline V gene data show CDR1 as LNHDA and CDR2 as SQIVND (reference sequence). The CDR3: CASSTYRDDTQYF. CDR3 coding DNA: TGTGCCAGTAGCACGTACAGGGATGATACGCAGTATTTT.

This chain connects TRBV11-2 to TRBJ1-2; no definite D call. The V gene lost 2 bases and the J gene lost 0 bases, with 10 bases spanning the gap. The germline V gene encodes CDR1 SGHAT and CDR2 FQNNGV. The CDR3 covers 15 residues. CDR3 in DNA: TGTGCCAGCAGCTTAATGGAGGAATCTAACTATGGCTACACCTTC. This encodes CASSLMEESNYGYTF.

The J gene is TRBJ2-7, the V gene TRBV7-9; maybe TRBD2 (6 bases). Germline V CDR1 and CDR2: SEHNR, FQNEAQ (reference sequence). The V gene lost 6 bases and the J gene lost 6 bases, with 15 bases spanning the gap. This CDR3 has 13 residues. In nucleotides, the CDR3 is TGTGCCAGCAGTCCTACGGGCGGGGCCGAGCAGTACTTC. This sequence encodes CASSPTGGAEQYF.

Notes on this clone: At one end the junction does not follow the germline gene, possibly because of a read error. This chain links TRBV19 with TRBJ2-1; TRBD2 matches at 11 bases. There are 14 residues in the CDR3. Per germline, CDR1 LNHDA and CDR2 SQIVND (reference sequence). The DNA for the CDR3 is TGTGCCAGTAGTTCCCCGACTAGCGGGACACCCGTCATCTTC. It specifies CASSSPTSGTPVIF. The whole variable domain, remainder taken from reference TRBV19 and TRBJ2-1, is DGGITQSPKYLFRKEGQNVTLSCEQNLNHDAMYWYRQDPGQGLRLIYYSQIVNDFQKGDIAEGYSVSREKKESFPLTVTSAQKNPTAFYLCASSSPTSGTPVIFGPGTRLTVL.

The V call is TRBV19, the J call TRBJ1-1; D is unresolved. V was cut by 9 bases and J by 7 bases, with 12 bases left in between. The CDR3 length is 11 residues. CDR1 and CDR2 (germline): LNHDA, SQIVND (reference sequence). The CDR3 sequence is CASDGLYEAFF. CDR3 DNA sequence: TGTGCCAGCGATGGGCTCTATGAAGCTTTCTTT.

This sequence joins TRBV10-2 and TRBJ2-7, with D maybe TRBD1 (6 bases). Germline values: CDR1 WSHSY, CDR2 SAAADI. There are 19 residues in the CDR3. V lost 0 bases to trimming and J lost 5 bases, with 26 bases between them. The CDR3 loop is CASSESNTLLGALSHEQYF. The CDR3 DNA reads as TGCGCCAGCAGTGAGTCGAATACTCTCCTGGGGGCGCTGAGCCACGAGCAGTACTTC.

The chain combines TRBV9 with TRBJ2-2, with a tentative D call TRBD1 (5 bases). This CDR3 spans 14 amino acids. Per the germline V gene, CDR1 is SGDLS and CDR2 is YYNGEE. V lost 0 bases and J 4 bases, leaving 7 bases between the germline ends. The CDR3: CASSVGGPTGELFF. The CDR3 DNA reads TGTGCCAGCAGCGTAGGGGGCCCCACCGGGGAGCTGTTTTTT. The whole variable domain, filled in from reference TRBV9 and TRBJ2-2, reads DSGVTQTPKHLITATGQRVTLRCSPRSGDLSVYWYQQSLDQGLQFLIQYYNGEERAKGNILERFSAQQFPDLHSELNLSSLELGDSALYFCASSVGGPTGELFFGEGSRLTVL.

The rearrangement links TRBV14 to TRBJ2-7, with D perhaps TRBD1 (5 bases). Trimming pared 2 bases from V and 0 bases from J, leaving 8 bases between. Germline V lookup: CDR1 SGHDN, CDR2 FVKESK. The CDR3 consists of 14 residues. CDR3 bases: TGTGCCAGCAGCCAACGACAGATCTCCTACGAGCAGTACTTC. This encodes CASSQRQISYEQYF.

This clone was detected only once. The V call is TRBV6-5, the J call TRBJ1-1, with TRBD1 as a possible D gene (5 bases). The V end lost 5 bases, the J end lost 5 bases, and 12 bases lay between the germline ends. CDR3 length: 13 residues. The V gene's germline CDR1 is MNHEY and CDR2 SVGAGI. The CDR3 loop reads CASSSRDLTEAFF. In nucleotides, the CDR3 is TGTGCCAGCAGTAGTAGGGACTTAACTGAAGCTTTCTTT.

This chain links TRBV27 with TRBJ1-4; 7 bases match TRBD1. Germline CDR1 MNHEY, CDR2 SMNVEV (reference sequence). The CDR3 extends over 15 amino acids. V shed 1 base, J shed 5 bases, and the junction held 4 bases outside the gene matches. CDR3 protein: CASSLLDRMNEKLFF. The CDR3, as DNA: TGTGCCAGCAGTTTATTGGACAGGATGAATGAAAAACTGTTTTTT.

The CDR3 sequence: CASSLGDQPQHF. The DNA of the CDR3 is TGTGCCAGCAGTCTGGGAGACCAGCCCCAGCATTTT. This chain uses TRBV14 with TRBJ1-5; no definite D call. V was shortened by 6 bases and J by 7 bases, with 10 bases between the two germline ends. The germline V gene encodes CDR1 SGHDN and CDR2 FVKESK. The CDR3 runs to 12 residues.

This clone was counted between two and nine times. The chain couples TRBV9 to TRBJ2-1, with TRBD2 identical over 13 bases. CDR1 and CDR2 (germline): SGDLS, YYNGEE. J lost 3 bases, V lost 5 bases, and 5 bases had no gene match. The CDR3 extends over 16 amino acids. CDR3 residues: CASSGTSGTVYNEQFF. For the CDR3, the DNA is TGTGCCAGCAGTGGGACTAGCGGGACAGTCTACAATGAGCAGTTCTTC.

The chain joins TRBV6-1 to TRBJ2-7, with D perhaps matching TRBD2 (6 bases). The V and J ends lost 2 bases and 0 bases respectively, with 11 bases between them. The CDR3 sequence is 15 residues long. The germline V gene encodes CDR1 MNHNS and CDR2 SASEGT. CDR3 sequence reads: CASSERDGSSYEQYF. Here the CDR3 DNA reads TGTGCCAGCAGTGAAAGGGACGGGAGCTCCTACGAGCAGTACTTC.

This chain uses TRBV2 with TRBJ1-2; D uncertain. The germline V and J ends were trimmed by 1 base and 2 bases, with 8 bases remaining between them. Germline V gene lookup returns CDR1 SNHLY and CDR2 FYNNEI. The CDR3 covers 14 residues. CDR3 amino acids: CASSEVSGNYGYTF. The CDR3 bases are TGTGCCAGCAGTGAAGTTTCAGGAAACTATGGCTACACCTTC.

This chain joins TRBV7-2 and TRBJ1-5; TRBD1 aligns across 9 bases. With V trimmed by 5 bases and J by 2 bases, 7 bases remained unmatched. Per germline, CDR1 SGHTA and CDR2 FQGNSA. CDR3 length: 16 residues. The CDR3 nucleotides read TGTGCCAGCAGCCCAAGGACAGGGGCGGGCAATCAGCCCCAGCATTTT. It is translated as CASSPRTGAGNQPQHF. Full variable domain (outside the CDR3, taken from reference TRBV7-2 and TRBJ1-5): GAGVSQSPSNKVTEKGKDVELRCDPISGHTALYWYRQSLGQGLEFLIYFQGNSAPDKSGLPSDRFSAERTGGSVSTLTIQRTQQEDSAVYLCASSPRTGAGNQPQHFGDGTRLSIL.

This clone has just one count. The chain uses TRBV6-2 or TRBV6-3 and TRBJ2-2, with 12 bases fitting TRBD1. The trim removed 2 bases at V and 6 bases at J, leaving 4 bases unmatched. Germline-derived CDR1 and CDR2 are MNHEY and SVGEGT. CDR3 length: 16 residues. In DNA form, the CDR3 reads TGTGCCAGCAGTTACAGGGGACAGGGGGCGGCCGGGGAGCTGTTTTTT. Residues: CASSYRGQGAAGELFF.

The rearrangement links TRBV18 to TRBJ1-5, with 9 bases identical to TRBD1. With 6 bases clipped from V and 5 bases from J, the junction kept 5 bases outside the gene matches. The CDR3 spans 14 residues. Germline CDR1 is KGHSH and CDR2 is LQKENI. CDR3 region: CASSGTGRDQPQHF. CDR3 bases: TGTGCCAGCTCCGGGACAGGGCGGGATCAGCCCCAGCATTTT. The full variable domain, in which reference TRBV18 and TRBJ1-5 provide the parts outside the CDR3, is NAGVMQNPRHLVRRRGQEARLRCSPMKGHSHVYWYRQLPEEGLKFMVYLQKENIIDESGMPKERFSAEFPKEGPSILRIQQVVRGDSAAYFCASSGTGRDQPQHFGDGTRLSIL.

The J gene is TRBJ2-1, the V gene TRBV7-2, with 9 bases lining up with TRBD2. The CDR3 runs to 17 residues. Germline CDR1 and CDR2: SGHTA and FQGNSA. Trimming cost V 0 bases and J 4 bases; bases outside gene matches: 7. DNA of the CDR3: TGTGCCAGCAGCTTAGCCGCGAGGGGACTAGCTTACAATGAGCAGTTCTTC. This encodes CASSLAARGLAYNEQFF.

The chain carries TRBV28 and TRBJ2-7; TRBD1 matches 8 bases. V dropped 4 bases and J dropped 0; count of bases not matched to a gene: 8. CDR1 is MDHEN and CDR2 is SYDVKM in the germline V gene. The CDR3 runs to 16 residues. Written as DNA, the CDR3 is TGTGCCAGCAGTTCTTGGGCAGGGGGCGCCTCCTACGAGCAGTACTTC. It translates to CASSSWAGGASYEQYF.

CDR3 loop: CASSQGGLGRVYEQYF. The CDR3 region has the DNA TGTGCCAGCAGCCAAGGTGGACTAGGCCGTGTATACGAGCAGTACTTC. The chain employs TRBV3-1 (or the pseudogene TRBV3-2) and TRBJ2-7; 7 positions match TRBD2. The V gene end was trimmed by 1 base and the J gene end by 4 bases; junction bases not matched to a gene: 10. CDR3 size: 16 residues. Germline lookup yields CDR1 LGHDT and CDR2 YNNKEL (reference sequence).

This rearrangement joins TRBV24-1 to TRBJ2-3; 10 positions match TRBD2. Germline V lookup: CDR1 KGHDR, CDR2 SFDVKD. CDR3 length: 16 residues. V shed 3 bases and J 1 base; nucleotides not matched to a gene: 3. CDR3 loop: CATSDPGTSGTDTQYF. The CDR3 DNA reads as TGTGCCACCAGTGATCCCGGGACTAGCGGCACAGATACGCAGTATTTT.